The 18 T cell receptor beta chains reported below all come from one sample, sequenced in a study of cytomegalovirus exposure and HLA in healthy donors. The PCR had 60 Vbeta and 13 Jbeta primers. TCRdb keeps only in-frame clones here, not all; method: immunoSEQ multiplex PCR. Seen here are 170,000 or so clones, about three quarters observed once, and the top ten hold less than 1.5%. The sample was PBMCs. The receptors stem from a woman in her 30s in good health and CMV-seropositive.

This chain joins TRBV7-7 and TRBJ2-2; possible D gene TRBD1, 5 bases. Germline CDR1 reads SSHAT; CDR2 reads FNYEAQ (reference sequence). The CDR3 contains 14 residues. V lost 5 bases, J lost 1 base, and 8 bases lay in between. The CDR3 bases are TGTGCCAGCAGCATAACAGGGAACACCGGGGAGCTGTTTTTT. It codes for CASSITGNTGELFF.

The V and J genes are TRBV28 and TRBJ2-2, with 8 nucleotides matching TRBD2. This CDR3 comprises 15 residues. Germline V lookup: CDR1 MDHEN, CDR2 SYDVKM. The V segment lost 5 bases and the J segment 4 bases; nucleotides outside the gene matches: 6. The CDR3, as DNA: TGTGCCAGCAGTCACCCCGCGGGGGGCACCGGGGAGCTGTTTTTT. Translated: CASSHPAGGTGELFF.

The V and J genes are TRBV11-2 and TRBJ1-1, with TRBD1 identical over 8 bases. Germline V gives CDR1 SGHAT, CDR2 FQNNGV. With V trimmed by 6 bases and J by 3 bases, 9 bases remained unmatched. CDR3 length equals 15 residues. CDR3 sequence (DNA): TGTGCCAGCAGGCGACAGTGGACAGGGCACACTGAAGCTTTCTTT. This encodes CASRRQWTGHTEAFF.

V and J are TRBV5-1 and TRBJ2-2; possible D gene TRBD1, 6 bases. The CDR3 extends over 16 amino acids. V was cut by 2 bases and J by 2 bases, with 13 bases left in between. Per the germline V gene, CDR1 is SGHRS and CDR2 is YFSETQ. CDR3 nucleotides: TGCGCCAGCAGCTTTTACCAGGGGTCCAACACCGGGGAGCTGTTTTTT. Translating gives CASSFYQGSNTGELFF.

This clone was observed a few times. The chain recombines TRBV19 with TRBJ2-1; TRBD1 might be the D (5 bases). From germline, CDR1 is LNHDA and CDR2 SQIVND (reference sequence). The CDR3 is made up of 13 amino acids. Trimming shortened V by 5 bases and J by 4 bases, and 9 bases separated the two germline ends. In DNA form, the CDR3 reads TGTGCCAGTAGTCCTAGGGGTTACAATGAGCAGTTCTTC. It yields the protein CASSPRGYNEQFF. Looking up the rest from reference TRBV19 and TRBJ2-1 gives the full variable domain: DGGITQSPKYLFRKEGQNVTLSCEQNLNHDAMYWYRQDPGQGLRLIYYSQIVNDFQKGDIAEGYSVSREKKESFPLTVTSAQKNPTAFYLCASSPRGYNEQFFGPGTRLTVL.

This clone was observed a single time. This chain connects TRBV5-4 to TRBJ1-2; D is unresolved. V was clipped by 0 bases and J by 8 bases, with 11 bases between them. Germline CDR1 and CDR2: SGHNT and YYREEE (reference sequence). The CDR3 has 13 amino acids. The CDR3 spells CASSLDAVQGYTF. CDR3 bases: TGTGCCAGCAGCTTGGACGCAGTTCAGGGCTACACCTTC.

This CDR3 is CAWSATDYGYTF. In DNA, the CDR3 is TGTGCCTGGAGTGCAACGGACTATGGCTACACCTTC. The chain uses TRBV30 and TRBJ1-2, with unresolved D. V gave up 1 base and J gave up 3 bases, with 6 bases separating them. The CDR3 length is 12 residues. Germline V gene lookup returns CDR1 GTSNPN and CDR2 SVGIG (reference sequence).

The rearrangement uses TRBV6-5 and TRBJ1-2; TRBD1 aligns across 7 bases. Germline CDR1 reads MNHEY; CDR2 reads SVGAGI. Germline trimming cut 6 bases from V and 7 bases from J; bases unmatched to any gene: 8. The CDR3 is made up of 13 amino acids. The CDR3 DNA is TGTGCCAGCAGGCCAACAGGGGCTGGTGGCTACACCTTC. It yields the protein CASRPTGAGGYTF.

The chain employs TRBV27 and TRBJ2-5; 9 nucleotides match TRBD1. J gave up 5 bases and V 5 bases, and 9 bases lay outside the gene matches. Per germline, CDR1 MNHEY and CDR2 SMNVEV (reference sequence). The CDR3 is 15 residues long. The CDR3 DNA is TGTGCCAGCAGTCCCGGGACAGGGAAGCCGGAGACCCAGTACTTC. This codes for CASSPGTGKPETQYF.

V and J are TRBV9 and TRBJ1-1, with unresolved D. CDR1 SGDLS and CDR2 YYNGEE come from the germline V gene. Trimming left V 4 bases short and J 5 bases short, with 12 bases between. The CDR3 has 13 residues. DNA of the CDR3: TGTGCCAGCAGCCATTCGGAGGGAACTGAAGCTTTCTTT. This codes for CASSHSEGTEAFF.

This chain joins TRBV11-2 and TRBJ2-7, with a tentative D call TRBD1 (6 bases). V was pared by 11 bases and J by 2 bases, with 16 bases between. The germline V gene has CDR1 SGHAT and CDR2 FQNNGV. CDR3 size: 13 residues. CDR3 residues: CASQRDTTYEQYF. The CDR3 bases are TGTGCCTCACAAAGGGACACCACCTACGAGCAGTACTTC.

Here the CDR3 reads CASSHLPGTGVNEQYF. The CDR3 DNA reads TGTGCCAGCAGCCATTTACCCGGGACAGGGGTCAACGAGCAGTACTTC. The chain combines TRBV14 with TRBJ2-7, with 10 bases aligning to TRBD1. The CDR3 is 16 amino acids. Germline CDR1 and CDR2: SGHDN and FVKESK. V gave up 3 bases and J gave up 5 bases; unmatched junction bases: 10.

The chain joins TRBV10-2 to TRBJ1-1, with 8 bases matching TRBD1. The CDR3 consists of 16 residues. Germline-derived CDR1 and CDR2 are WSHSY and SAAADI. V shed 6 bases and J 2 bases; nucleotides not matched to a gene: 11. The CDR3 reads CASSNSRQGINTEAFF. The DNA for the CDR3 is TGCGCCAGCAGCAACTCTAGACAGGGGATAAACACTGAAGCTTTCTTT.

The gene calls are TRBV5-4 and TRBJ1-4; D is undetermined. Per germline, CDR1 SGHNT and CDR2 YYREEE (reference sequence). This CDR3 spans 12 amino acids. V was shortened by 2 bases and J by 7 bases, with 6 bases between the two germline ends. CDR3 sequence reads: CASSFSGEKLFF. Here the CDR3 DNA reads TGTGCCAGCAGCTTTTCGGGTGAAAAACTGTTTTTT. Using reference TRBV5-4 and TRBJ1-4 for the parts outside the CDR3, the full variable domain is ETGVTQSPTHLIKTRGQQVTLRCSSQSGHNTVSWYQQALGQGPQFIFQYYREEENGRGNFPPRFSGLQFPNYSSELNVNALELDDSALYLCASSFSGEKLFFGSGTQLSVL.

This clone was counted a few times. This sequence joins TRBV4-1 and TRBJ1-2, with 9 bases lining up with TRBD1. The CDR3 runs to 16 residues. Trimming took 1 base from V and 6 from J; bases not matched to a gene: 9. Looked up from germline, CDR1 is MGHRA and CDR2 is YSYEKL. CDR3 amino acids: CASSQVGGTGMDGYTF. The CDR3 bases are TGCGCCAGCAGCCAAGTGGGAGGGACAGGGATGGATGGCTACACCTTC.

The rearrangement uses TRBV19 and TRBJ1-5; the D is unclear. V lost 4 bases, J lost 0 bases, and 10 bases lay in between. Germline V gene lookup returns CDR1 LNHDA and CDR2 SQIVND (reference sequence). The CDR3 has 15 amino acids. CDR3 sequence reads: CASSTMADSNQPQHF. The CDR3 DNA follows: TGTGCCAGTAGTACAATGGCGGATAGCAATCAGCCCCAGCATTTT.

The V call is TRBV7-9, the J call TRBJ1-5; D possibly corresponds to TRBD1 (5 bases). The CDR3 loop spans 15 amino acids. V lost 1 base to trimming and J lost 5 bases, with 12 bases between them. The germline V gene has CDR1 SEHNR and CDR2 FQNEAQ (reference sequence). The DNA of the CDR3 is TGTGCCAGCAGCTTAGGGGGCGGCAGGGATCAGCCCCAGCATTTT. Translating gives CASSLGGGRDQPQHF.

This clone occurred once. The rearrangement joins TRBV7-9 to TRBJ1-3; D remains unclear. CDR3 length equals 14 residues. Germline lookup yields CDR1 SEHNR and CDR2 FQNEAQ (reference sequence). V was clipped by 3 bases and J by 0 bases, with 6 bases between them. The CDR3 loop reads CASSFASSGNTIYF. The CDR3 DNA reads as TGTGCCAGCAGCTTTGCTAGCTCTGGAAACACCATATATTTT.